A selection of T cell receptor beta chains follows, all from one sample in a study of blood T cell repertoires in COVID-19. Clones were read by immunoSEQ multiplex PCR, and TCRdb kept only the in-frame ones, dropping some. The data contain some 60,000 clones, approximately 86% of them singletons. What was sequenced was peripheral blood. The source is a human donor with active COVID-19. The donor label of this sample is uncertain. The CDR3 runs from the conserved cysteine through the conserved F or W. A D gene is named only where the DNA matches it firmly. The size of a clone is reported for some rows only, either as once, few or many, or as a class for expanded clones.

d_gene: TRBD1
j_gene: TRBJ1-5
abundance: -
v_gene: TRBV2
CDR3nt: TGTGCCAGCAGTAAGGACAGGGCGGTCATTCAGCCCCAGCATTTT
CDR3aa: CASSKDRAVIQPQHF

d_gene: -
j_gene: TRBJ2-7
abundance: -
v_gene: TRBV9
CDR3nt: TGTGCCAGCAGCGTAGCTCCGGGATACGAGCAGTACTTC
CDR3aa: CASSVAPGYEQYF

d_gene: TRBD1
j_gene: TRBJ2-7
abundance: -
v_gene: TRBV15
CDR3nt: TGTGCCACCAGCAGATCCCGGGACAGGTCCTACGAGCAGTACTTC
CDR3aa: CATSRSRDRSYEQYF

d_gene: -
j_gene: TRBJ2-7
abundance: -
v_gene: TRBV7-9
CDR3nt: TGTGCCAGCAGCCGCCCAGGGAACTACGAGCAGTACTTC
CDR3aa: CASSRPGNYEQYF

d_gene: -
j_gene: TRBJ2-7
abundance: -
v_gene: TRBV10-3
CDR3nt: TGTGCCATCAGCGCTCAGGGGAGAATCGAGCAGTACTTC
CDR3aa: CAISAQGRIEQYF

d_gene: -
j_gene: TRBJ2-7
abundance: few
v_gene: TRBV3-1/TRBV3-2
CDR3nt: TGTGCCAGCAGCCTGGACTACCACGAGCAGTACTTC
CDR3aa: CASSLDYHEQYF

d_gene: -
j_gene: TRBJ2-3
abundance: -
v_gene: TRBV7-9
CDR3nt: TGTGCCAGCAGCTTACTAGAGGCCCGGGTGAATACGCAGTATTTT
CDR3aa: CASSLLEARVNTQYF

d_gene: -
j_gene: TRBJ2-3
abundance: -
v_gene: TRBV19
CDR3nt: TGTGCCAGTAGTCTCTGGGCTAGCAGTACAGATACGCAGTATTTT
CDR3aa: CASSLWASSTDTQYF

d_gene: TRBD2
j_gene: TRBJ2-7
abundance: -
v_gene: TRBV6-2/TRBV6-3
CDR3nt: TGTGCCAGCAGATACACCGGGACTAGCGGATCCTACGAGCAGTACTTC
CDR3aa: CASRYTGTSGSYEQYF

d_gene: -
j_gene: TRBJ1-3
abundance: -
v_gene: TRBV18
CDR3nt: TGTGCCAGCTCACCAGGGGCCTCTGGAAACACCATATATTTT
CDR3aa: CASSPGASGNTIYF

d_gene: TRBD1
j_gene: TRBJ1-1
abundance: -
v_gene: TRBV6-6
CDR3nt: TGTGCCAGCAGAAACAGGGGGTTGAACACTGAAGCTTTCTTT
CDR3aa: CASRNRGLNTEAFF

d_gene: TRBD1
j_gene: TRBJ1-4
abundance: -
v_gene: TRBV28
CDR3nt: TGTGCCAGCAGTTCCGGACAGGAGCGAAGGGAAAAACTGTTTTTT
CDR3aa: CASSSGQERREKLFF

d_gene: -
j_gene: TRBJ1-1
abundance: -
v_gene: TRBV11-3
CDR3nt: TGTGCCAGCAGCTTAGACGTGAACACTGAAGCTTTCTTT
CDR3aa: CASSLDVNTEAFF

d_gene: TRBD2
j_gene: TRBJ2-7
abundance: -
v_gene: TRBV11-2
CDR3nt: TGTGCCAGCAGCTTAGGACTAGCGGGAGTCTACGAGCAGTACTTC
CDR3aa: CASSLGLAGVYEQYF

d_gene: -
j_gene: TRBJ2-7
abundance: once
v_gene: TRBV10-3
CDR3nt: TGTGCCATCAGTGACCAGGCCGAGCAGTACTTC
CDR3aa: CAISDQAEQYF

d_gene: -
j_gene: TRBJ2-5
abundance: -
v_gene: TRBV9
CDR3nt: TGTGCCAGCAGCGTAGGGCGGGGTAGCGGAAAAGAGACCCAGTACTTC
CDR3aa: CASSVGRGSGKETQYF

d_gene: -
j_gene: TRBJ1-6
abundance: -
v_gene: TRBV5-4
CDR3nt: TGTGCCAGCAGCCCTAACCCGGGACACACTAATTCACCCCTCCACTTT
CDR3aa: CASSPNPGHTNSPLHF

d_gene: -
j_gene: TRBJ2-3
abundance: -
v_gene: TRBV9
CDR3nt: TGTGCCAGCAGCGTAGCGGGTGTAGATACGCAGTATTTT
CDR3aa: CASSVAGVDTQYF

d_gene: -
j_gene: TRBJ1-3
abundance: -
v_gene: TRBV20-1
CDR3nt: TGCAGTGCTAGTACGCTTGCGGGACGGTCTGGAAACACCATATATTTT
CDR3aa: CSASTLAGRSGNTIYF

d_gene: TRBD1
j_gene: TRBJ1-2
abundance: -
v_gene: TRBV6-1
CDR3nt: TGTGCCAGCAGTGAAGAGAAGCCCGGGACAGGGAATTATGGCTACACCTTC
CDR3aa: CASSEEKPGTGNYGYTF

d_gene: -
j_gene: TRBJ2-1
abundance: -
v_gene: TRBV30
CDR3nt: TGTGCCTGGAGTGGAACCCCGAGAACCAAGGGGGTTGAGCAGTTCTTC
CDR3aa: CAWSGTPRTKGVEQFF

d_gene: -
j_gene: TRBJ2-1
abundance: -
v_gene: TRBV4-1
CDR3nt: TGCGCCAGCCTAGGGTTGGGGGGGCAGTTCTTC
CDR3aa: CASLGLGGQFF

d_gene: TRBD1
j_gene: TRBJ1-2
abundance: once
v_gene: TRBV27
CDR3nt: TGTGCCAGCAGCCGCGTGGACAGGGTGTCCTATGGCTACACCTTC
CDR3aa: CASSRVDRVSYGYTF

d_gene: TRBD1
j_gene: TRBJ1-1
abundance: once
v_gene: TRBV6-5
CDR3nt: TGTGCCAGCAGTCGGGGAGGACAGGGGGAGATTTGGGCTTTCTTT
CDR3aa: CASSRGGQGEIWAFF

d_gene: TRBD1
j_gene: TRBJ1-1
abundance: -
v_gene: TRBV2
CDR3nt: TGTGCCAGCAGCGGACAGGGAAGATCTGAAGCTTTCTTT
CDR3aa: CASSGQGRSEAFF

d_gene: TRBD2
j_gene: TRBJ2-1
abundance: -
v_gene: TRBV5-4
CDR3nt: TGTGCCAGCAGCCTACCGGGACTAGCGGGATTAAGCTCCTACAATGAGCAGTTCTTC
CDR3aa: CASSLPGLAGLSSYNEQFF